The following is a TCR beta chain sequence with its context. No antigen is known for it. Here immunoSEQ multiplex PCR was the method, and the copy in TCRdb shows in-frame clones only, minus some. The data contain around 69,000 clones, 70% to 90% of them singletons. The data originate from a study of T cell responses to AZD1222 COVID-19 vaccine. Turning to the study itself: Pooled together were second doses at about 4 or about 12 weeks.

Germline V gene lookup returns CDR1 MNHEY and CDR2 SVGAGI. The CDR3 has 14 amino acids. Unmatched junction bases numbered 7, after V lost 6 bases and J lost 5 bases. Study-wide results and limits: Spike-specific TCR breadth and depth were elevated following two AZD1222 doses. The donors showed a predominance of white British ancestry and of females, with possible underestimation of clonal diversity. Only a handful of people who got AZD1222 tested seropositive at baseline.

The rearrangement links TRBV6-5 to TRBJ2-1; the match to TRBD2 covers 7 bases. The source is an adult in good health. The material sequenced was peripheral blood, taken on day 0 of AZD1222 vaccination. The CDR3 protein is CASSPGLADNEQFF. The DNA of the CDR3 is TGTGCCAGCAGCCCGGGGCTAGCGGACAATGAGCAGTTCTTC.